This passage covers 10 T cell receptor beta chains from one sample sequenced in a study of blood T cells in healthy people across ages. Together with a sample-barcoded 5' primer, a J-beta primer mix was included in a second PCR lasting about 7 to 11 cycles. Using its own MiXCR run on the 5' RACE reads, TCRdb lists one record per CDR3 protein. There are roughly 680,000 distinct CDR3 sequences in the sample; around 48% occur only once, and roughly 31% lies in the top ten. The sequenced material came from blood. The receptors come from a woman aged 55-70 years in good health.

The rearrangement uses TRBV18 and TRBJ2-7; 9 bases are a match to TRBD1. The trim removed 3 bases at V and 6 bases at J, leaving 6 bases unmatched. The CDR3 runs to 14 residues. Per the germline V gene, CDR1 is KGHSH and CDR2 is LQKENI. CDR3 region: CASSPGQGSAEQYF. CDR3 DNA: TGTGCCAGCTCACCCGGACAGGGGTCAGCCGAGCAGTACTTC.

The rearrangement joins TRBV5-1 to TRBJ1-4; D is unresolved. Germline assignment: CDR1 SGHRS and CDR2 YFSETQ. The CDR3 spans 14 residues. Deletions cut 0 bases from V and 8 bases from J, with 11 bases between. This chain's CDR3 is CASSLGGIGEKLFF. In DNA form, the CDR3 reads TGCGCCAGCAGCTTGGGAGGGATTGGGGAAAAACTGTTTTTT.

The CDR3 reads CASSPSWYSQPQHF. The DNA for the CDR3 is TGCGCCAGCAGCCCAAGTTGGTATTCTCAGCCCCAGCATTTT. The chain combines TRBV4-3 with TRBJ1-5, with no clear D. The CDR3 totals 14 residues. The V and J ends lost 4 bases and 6 bases respectively, with 13 bases between them. Per the germline V gene, CDR1 is LGHNA and CDR2 is YSLEER.

This clonotype has a count of ten or more. V usage is TRBV7-2 and J usage is TRBJ2-1, with TRBD2 identical over 7 bases. Trimming cost V 3 bases and J 3 bases; bases outside gene matches: 5. CDR1 is SGHTA, CDR2 FQGNSA, per germline. The CDR3 covers 15 residues. CDR3 nucleotides: TGTGCCAGCAGCTTTACGACTAGCAGCTACAATGAGCAGTTCTTC. This translates into CASSFTTSSYNEQFF.

V and J are TRBV4-3 and TRBJ2-5, with D tentatively TRBD1 (5 bases). The CDR3 consists of 15 residues. V lost 1 base and J 6 bases, leaving 15 bases between the germline ends. In germline, CDR1 is LGHNA, CDR2 YSLEER. This CDR3 reads CASSQGWGEVQTQYF. CDR3 sequence (DNA): TGCGCCAGCAGCCAAGGATGGGGCGAGGTCCAGACCCAGTACTTC.

V and J are TRBV6-5 and TRBJ2-5; D remains ambiguous. The length of the CDR3 is 12 residues. The germline V and J ends were trimmed by 3 bases and 5 bases, with 7 bases remaining between them. Germline V gene lookup returns CDR1 MNHEY and CDR2 SVGAGI. CDR3 bases: TGTGCCAGCAGTTATTTCGGGGAGACCCAGTACTTC. Protein product: CASSYFGETQYF.

Concerning this clonotype itself: An end of the junction differs from the germline gene, which may be a read error. V is TRBV5-1 and J is TRBJ1-1; TRBD1 might be the D (6 bases). Germline CDR1 is SGHRS and CDR2 is YFSETQ. The CDR3 spans 15 residues. The CDR3 spells CASVSMPGGGSEAFF. DNA of the CDR3: TGCGCCAGCGTCAGCATGCCAGGAGGGGGGTCTGAGGCTTTCTTT.

V is TRBV5-1 and J is TRBJ2-7; TRBD1 is a possible D gene (7 bases). The CDR3 consists of 14 residues. Looked up from germline, CDR1 is SGHRS and CDR2 is YFSETQ. With 0 bases removed from V and 7 bases from J, the gap between germline ends came to 14 bases. The CDR3 region is CASSLGAGGSEQYF. The CDR3 DNA reads as TGCGCCAGCAGCTTGGGGGCAGGGGGGAGTGAGCAGTACTTC.

The CDR3 nucleotides are TGTGCCAGCAGTTCCCGCAGGGTTTCCTACGAGCAGTACTTC. The encoded protein is CASSSRRVSYEQYF. This rearrangement joins TRBV12-3 or TRBV12-4 to TRBJ2-7; tentative D call: TRBD1 (5 bases). With 4 bases removed from V and 1 base from J, the gap between germline ends came to 11 bases. The CDR3 totals 14 residues.

This clonotype was observed a few times. This chain uses TRBV20-1 with TRBJ1-1; 7 bases map to TRBD1. CDR1 and CDR2 (germline): DFQATT, SNEGSKA (reference sequence). CDR3 size: 14 residues. V lost 3 bases and J lost 1; bases outside the gene matches: 5. The CDR3 spells CSAREGTANTEAFF. The CDR3 DNA sequence: TGCAGTGCTAGGGAAGGGACAGCGAACACTGAAGCTTTCTTT.